The 5 T cell receptor beta chains listed next were all sequenced from one sample in a study of blood T cell repertoires in COVID-19. Only in-frame clones appear in the TCRdb table, and some are missing; sequencing was by immunoSEQ multiplex PCR. Altogether 95,000 to 120,000 clones are present, about 85% being singletons, with the ten largest covering 10% to 15%. The sample comprised peripheral blood. The receptors were gathered from a human donor in a cohort sampled during active COVID-19.

This clone has a single count. The J gene is TRBJ1-4, the V gene TRBV4-3; D possibly corresponds to TRBD1 (5 bases). CDR3 length equals 13 residues. Germline CDR1 reads LGHNA; CDR2 reads YSLEER. V lost 1 base, J lost 6 bases, and 6 bases lay in between. The CDR3 DNA is TGCGCCAGCAGCCAAGGCAGGGATGAAAAACTGTTTTTT. Translating gives CASSQGRDEKLFF.

The CDR3 coding sequence is TGTGCCAGCAGTTTATCCAGTGTTTCCTATGGCTACACCTTC. Protein product: CASSLSSVSYGYTF. The chain combines TRBV28 with TRBJ1-2; no clear D gene. Trimming removed 1 base at V and 4 bases at J, with 10 bases between. The CDR3 spans 14 residues. Germline CDR1 MDHEN, CDR2 SYDVKM.

J is TRBJ2-7 and V is TRBV24-1, with 10 bases that match TRBD2. Losses at the gene ends were 2 bases for V and 3 bases for J; bases not matched to a gene: 6. The germline CDR1 and CDR2 sequences are KGHDR and SFDVKD. The CDR3 extends over 16 amino acids. CDR3 sequence: CATSDSTTSGVYEQYF. CDR3 in DNA: TGTGCCACCAGTGATTCAACCACTAGCGGGGTCTACGAGCAGTACTTC.

The chain is built from TRBV21-1 and TRBJ1-5; the table's D call, TRBD1, has no DNA check behind it. TRBV21-1 corresponds to a pseudogene. The CDR3 sequence is 19 residues long. For the CDR3, the DNA is TGTGCCAGCAGCAAATCACAGGACAGGGAGGGCGAGAAAAGGCAGCCCCAGCATTTT. Its translation is CASSKSQDREGEKRQPQHF.

The gene calls are TRBV5-4 and TRBJ1-2; D unresolved. V lost 4 bases and J lost 4, with 11 bases in between. Germline V gene lookup returns CDR1 SGHNT and CDR2 YYREEE (reference sequence). This CDR3 comprises 13 residues. The CDR3 coding sequence is TGTGCCAGCAGCCGCACCGAGATCTATGGCTACACCTTC. Its translation is CASSRTEIYGYTF.